The 30 T cell receptor beta chains in this list originate from one sample, sequenced in a study of OX40 agonist ivuxolimab in advanced cancers. The table came from immunoSEQ multiplex PCR; TCRdb's copy has only in-frame clones and leaves some out. The sample lists under 65,000 clones; approximately 91% were seen once. This sample comprised CD4+ or CD8+ T cells sorted from blood, obtained in a trial of the OX40 agonist ivuxolimab. These receptors were taken from an adult with an advanced solid tumor such as melanoma, head and neck, liver or kidney cancer.

The J gene is TRBJ2-3, the V gene TRBV1. TRBV1 is designated a pseudogene. The CDR3 extends over 14 amino acids. The chain's CDR3 is CTSSQGEIVDTQYF. The CDR3 coding sequence is TGCACCAGCAGCCAGGGTGAGATAGTAGATACGCAGTATTTT.

V and J are TRBV27 and TRBJ2-7; 7 bases fit TRBD1. Germline CDR1 is MNHEY and CDR2 is SMNVEV (reference sequence). V lost 6 bases and J lost 2; bases outside the gene matches: 4. The CDR3 has 13 amino acids. CDR3 sequence (DNA): TGTGCCAGCAGGGGGACAGTGACCTACGAGCAGTACTTC. Protein sequence: CASRGTVTYEQYF.

J is TRBJ1-2 and V is TRBV27; possibly TRBD1 for D (6 bases). In germline, CDR1 is MNHEY, CDR2 SMNVEV (reference sequence). The CDR3 covers 13 residues. V lost 2 bases and J lost 4, with 8 bases in between. The CDR3 here is CASSLLTGYGYTF. In nucleotides, the CDR3 is TGTGCCAGCAGTTTACTGACAGGCTATGGCTACACCTTC.

In its sample, this clone was seen once. This chain joins TRBV28 and TRBJ2-1; no clear D gene. The germline V gene encodes CDR1 MDHEN and CDR2 SYDVKM. Trimming removed 3 bases from V and 7 bases from J, with 16 bases in between. The CDR3 consists of 15 residues. CDR3 region: CASSFFQPSQNEQFF. As DNA, the CDR3 is TGTGCCAGCAGTTTTTTCCAGCCGTCCCAAAATGAGCAGTTCTTC.

This chain connects TRBV13 to TRBJ1-5; 7 bases map to TRBD1. J gave up 0 bases and V 5 bases, and 4 bases lay outside the gene matches. The CDR3 is 15 residues long. CDR1 is PRHDT and CDR2 is FYEKMQ in the germline V gene (reference sequence). The CDR3 region has the DNA TGTGCCAGCAGCCGCAGGGGGTATAGCAATCAGCCCCAGCATTTT. Translated: CASSRRGYSNQPQHF. Filled out from reference TRBV13 and TRBJ1-5, the complete variable domain reads AAGVIQSPRHLIKEKRETATLKCYPIPRHDTVYWYQQGPGQDPQFLISFYEKMQSDKGSIPDRFSAQQFSDYHSELNMSSLELGDSALYFCASSRRGYSNQPQHFGDGTRLSIL.

The chain has TRBV10-2 and TRBJ2-1; 13 bases align to TRBD2. Germline-derived CDR1 and CDR2 are WSHSY and SAAADI. This CDR3 region has 17 residues. With V trimmed by 6 bases and J by 0 bases, 5 bases remained unmatched. CDR3 loop: CASSSGLAGSSYNEQFF. The CDR3 bases are TGCGCCAGCAGCTCGGGACTAGCGGGGAGCTCCTACAATGAGCAGTTCTTC.

CDR3 coding DNA: TGTGCCAGCAGCTCGCTAAAAGACAGGGCCTACGAGCAGTACTTC. Translating it yields CASSSLKDRAYEQYF. V is TRBV7-9 and J is TRBJ2-7; 7 nucleotides match TRBD1. The junction had 8 bases not matched to a gene; V was cut back by 4 bases and J by 2 bases. Germline V lookup: CDR1 SEHNR, CDR2 FQNEAQ (reference sequence). The length of the CDR3 is 15 residues.

The V and J genes are TRBV4-1 and TRBJ1-5; 7 positions agree with TRBD1. Losses at the gene ends were 1 base for V and 4 bases for J; bases not matched to a gene: 10. CDR1 MGHRA and CDR2 YSYEKL come from the germline V gene. CDR3 length: 17 residues. The CDR3 sequence: CASSQVFSETGNQPQHF. As DNA, the CDR3 is TGCGCCAGCAGCCAAGTTTTTTCAGAGACAGGGAATCAGCCCCAGCATTTT.

The genes are TRBV5-6 and TRBJ2-7; D is ambiguous. This CDR3 is 13 amino acids long. Trimming removed 0 bases from V and 6 bases from J, with 10 bases in between. Per the germline V gene, CDR1 is SGHDT and CDR2 is YYEEEE. CDR3 sequence reads: CASSLGPPSEQYF. The CDR3 DNA is TGTGCCAGCAGCTTGGGACCGCCGAGCGAGCAGTACTTC. The full variable domain, rest sourced from reference TRBV5-6 and TRBJ2-7, is DAGVTQSPTHLIKTRGQQVTLRCSPKSGHDTVSWYQQALGQGPQFIFQYYEEEERQRGNFPDRFSGHQFPNYSSELNVNALLLGDSALYLCASSLGPPSEQYFGPGTRLTVT.

V is TRBV4-1 and J is TRBJ1-2, with D unclear. Germline CDR1 reads MGHRA; CDR2 reads YSYEKL. Trimming stripped 0 bases from V and 2 bases from J, with 10 bases between. The CDR3 totals 15 residues. The chain's CDR3 is CASSQEGRRNYGYTF. In nucleotides, the CDR3 is TGCGCCAGCAGCCAAGAAGGGAGGAGGAACTATGGCTACACCTTC.

The sample holds one count of this clone. The rearrangement joins TRBV7-2 to TRBJ2-3; 10 bases fit TRBD2. With 7 bases clipped from V and 3 bases from J, the junction kept 7 bases outside the gene matches. There are 15 residues in the CDR3. Per germline, CDR1 SGHTA and CDR2 FQGNSA. The CDR3 loop reads CASNPWGLATDTQYF. As DNA, the CDR3 is TGTGCCAGCAACCCCTGGGGACTAGCGACAGATACGCAGTATTTT. Full variable domain (missing parts from reference TRBV7-2 and TRBJ2-3): GAGVSQSPSNKVTEKGKDVELRCDPISGHTALYWYRQSLGQGLEFLIYFQGNSAPDKSGLPSDRFSAERTGGSVSTLTIQRTQQEDSAVYLCASNPWGLATDTQYFGPGTRLTVL.

The chain combines TRBV27 with TRBJ2-7; 7 nucleotides match TRBD2. Unmatched junction bases numbered 8, after V lost 0 bases and J lost 3 bases. CDR3 length equals 16 residues. The germline V gene encodes CDR1 MNHEY and CDR2 SMNVEV (reference sequence). The CDR3: CASSLSGGTTFYEQYF. For the CDR3, the DNA is TGTGCCAGCAGTTTATCAGGCGGGACTACATTCTACGAGCAGTACTTC.

CDR3 in DNA: TGTGCCAGCAGCCAAGAGCAGGGCCCCTACGAGCAGTACTTC. This sequence encodes CASSQEQGPYEQYF. The rearrangement joins TRBV14 to TRBJ2-7; tentative D call: TRBD1 (5 bases). CDR3 size: 14 residues. V lost 0 bases and J 2 bases, leaving 8 bases between the germline ends. Looked up from germline, CDR1 is SGHDN and CDR2 is FVKESK.

In its sample, this clone was seen once. V is TRBV19 and J is TRBJ2-7; unclear D gene. The CDR3 spans 16 residues. Germline V gene sequence: CDR1 LNHDA, CDR2 SQIVND (reference sequence). Trimming pared 1 base from V and 3 bases from J, leaving 16 bases between. Written as DNA, the CDR3 is TGTGCCAGTAGTATAGCTTTCCGGCAGGAGAACTACGAGCAGTACTTC. Translating gives CASSIAFRQENYEQYF.

The chain joins TRBV5-5 to TRBJ2-1; D perhaps matches TRBD1 (5 bases). Germline CDR1 reads SGHKS; CDR2 reads YYEKEE (reference sequence). Trimming removed 4 bases from V and 0 bases from J, with 8 bases in between. The CDR3 has 14 amino acids. The CDR3 nucleotides are TGTGCCAGCAGCCTGGACAACTCCTACAATGAGCAGTTCTTC. Protein product: CASSLDNSYNEQFF.

This clone was seen more than once but under ten times. V usage is TRBV9 and J usage is TRBJ2-5; D unclear. The CDR3 extends over 12 amino acids. Looked up from germline, CDR1 is SGDLS and CDR2 is YYNGEE. Trimming shortened V by 3 bases and J by 4 bases, and 7 bases separated the two germline ends. Here the CDR3 DNA reads TGTGCCAGCAGCGGTCTAGGAGAGACCCAGTACTTC. Translated: CASSGLGETQYF.

V and J are TRBV9 and TRBJ1-3; D gene ambiguous. Looked up from germline, CDR1 is SGDLS and CDR2 is YYNGEE. CDR3 length: 16 residues. Trimming shortened V by 0 bases and J by 0 bases, and 10 bases separated the two germline ends. CDR3 in amino acids: CASSVDLGSSGNTIYF. As DNA, the CDR3 is TGTGCCAGCAGCGTAGATTTGGGTTCCTCTGGAAACACCATATATTTT.

The rearrangement uses TRBV15 and TRBJ1-2; D uncertain. The CDR3 is 14 residues long. V was shortened by 1 base and J by 4 bases, with 10 bases between the two germline ends. The germline gives CDR1 LNHNV, CDR2 YYDKDF (reference sequence). DNA for the CDR3: TGTGCCACCAGCAGAGTAGAGGGCCCCTATGGCTACACCTTC. This sequence encodes CATSRVEGPYGYTF.

This clone has just one count. The chain joins TRBV10-3 to TRBJ1-2; D uncertain. The germline V and J ends were trimmed by 3 bases and 6 bases, with 17 bases remaining between them. Germline CDR1 is ENHRY and CDR2 is SYGVKD. The CDR3 contains 15 residues. The CDR3 reads CAISDDQGGIHGYTF. CDR3 nucleotide sequence: TGTGCCATCAGTGACGACCAAGGAGGGATACATGGCTACACCTTC.

The chain joins TRBV9 to TRBJ2-1; 8 bases fit TRBD2. CDR3 size: 16 residues. Germline-derived CDR1 and CDR2 are SGDLS and YYNGEE. V was pared by 4 bases and J by 4 bases, with 10 bases of the junction left unmatched. CDR3 DNA: TGTGCCAGCAGCCTCCGAGGGCTAGCGGGTTACAATGAGCAGTTCTTC. Its translation: CASSLRGLAGYNEQFF.

The chain uses TRBV19 and TRBJ1-5; no firm D call. CDR1 is LNHDA, CDR2 SQIVND, per germline (reference sequence). Between the trimmed V and J ends, which lost 6 bases and 2 bases, there was a span of 17 bases. This CDR3 contains 16 residues. Here the CDR3 DNA reads TGTGCCAGTAGCCCTATGCGCTTGGAGGGCAATCAGCCCCAGCATTTT. It translates to CASSPMRLEGNQPQHF.

This rearrangement joins TRBV13 to TRBJ1-1; 7 bases map to TRBD1. After removal of 8 bases from V and 7 bases from J, the junction contained 7 bases not matched to a gene. CDR1 is PRHDT, CDR2 FYEKMQ, per germline (reference sequence). The length of the CDR3 is 12 residues. The CDR3 nucleotides read TGTGCCAGCGACGGACAGGCGCTTGAAGCTTTCTTT. This translates into CASDGQALEAFF.

This chain uses TRBV25-1 with TRBJ2-7; D is tentatively TRBD1 or TRBD2 (5 bases each). The CDR3 is 15 residues long. Germline-derived CDR1 and CDR2 are MGHDK and SYGVNS. Trimming stripped 7 bases from V and 2 bases from J, with 18 bases between. The CDR3 is CASTPSGGFPYEQYF. CDR3 nucleotide sequence: TGTGCCAGCACCCCATCTGGGGGATTTCCCTACGAGCAGTACTTC.

This clone showed up just a few times. This rearrangement joins TRBV5-5 to TRBJ2-7; D remains ambiguous. CDR1 is SGHKS, CDR2 YYEKEE, per germline (reference sequence). The V gene lost 2 bases and the J gene lost 9 bases, with 9 bases spanning the gap. This CDR3 contains 11 residues. The CDR3 nucleotides are TGTGCCAGCAGCTTAGCAAATTGGCAGTACTTC. This gives the protein CASSLANWQYF.

The chain carries TRBV4-1 and TRBJ2-3; D uncertain. There are 14 residues in the CDR3. The V end lost 0 bases, the J end lost 6 bases, and 10 bases lay between the germline ends. The germline V gene has CDR1 MGHRA and CDR2 YSYEKL. The CDR3 reads CASSQDAPMDTQYF. CDR3 coding DNA: TGCGCCAGCAGCCAAGACGCACCCATGGATACGCAGTATTTT.

The chain employs TRBV29-1 and TRBJ1-5, with a tentative D call TRBD1 (6 bases). The CDR3 consists of 14 residues. From germline, CDR1 is SQVTM and CDR2 ANQGSEA. V dropped 0 bases and J dropped 6 bases, with 12 bases sitting between them. The CDR3 sequence: CSVEDGGLGQPQHF. CDR3 DNA sequence: TGCAGCGTTGAAGATGGGGGGCTCGGTCAGCCCCAGCATTTT. The full variable domain, rest sourced from reference TRBV29-1 and TRBJ1-5, is SAVISQKPSRDICQRGTSLTIQCQVDSQVTMMFWYRQQPGQSLTLIATANQGSEATYESGFVIDKFPISRPNLTFSTLTVSNMSPEDSSIYLCSVEDGGLGQPQHFGDGTRLSIL.

This clone was seen just once. This chain uses TRBV5-4 with TRBJ1-4, with D uncertain. V was pared by 2 bases and J by 0 bases, with 14 bases between. This CDR3 comprises 17 residues. Germline V gene sequence: CDR1 SGHNT, CDR2 YYREEE (reference sequence). The CDR3 region has the DNA TGTGCCAGCAGCTTCTGGGGTTTAGATGCAACTAATGAAAAACTGTTTTTT. Translation: CASSFWGLDATNEKLFF. Combining the CDR3 with reference TRBV5-4 and TRBJ1-4 gives the whole variable domain ETGVTQSPTHLIKTRGQQVTLRCSSQSGHNTVSWYQQALGQGPQFIFQYYREEENGRGNFPPRFSGLQFPNYSSELNVNALELDDSALYLCASSFWGLDATNEKLFFGSGTQLSVL.

The V and J genes are TRBV7-3 and TRBJ1-3; D not certain. The V gene's germline CDR1 is SGHTA and CDR2 FQGTGA. The CDR3 runs 15 residues. V shed 1 base and J shed 4 bases, with 11 bases lying between them. As DNA, the CDR3 is TGTGCCAGCAGCTTAAGTGGAGGGTTCGGAAACACCATATATTTT. Its translation: CASSLSGGFGNTIYF.

In DNA, the CDR3 is TGTGCCAGCAGCAAAGCCCTAGCGGGGGCCTACTCAAAGGTTTCGACCGGGGAGCTGTTTTTT. Amino acids: CASSKALAGAYSKVSTGELFF. J is TRBJ2-2 and V is TRBV21-1; TRBD2 is the table's D call and was not checked against the DNA. TRBV21-1 is shown as a pseudogene. This CDR3 contains 21 residues.

V is TRBV6-1 and J is TRBJ1-4, with no clear D. The CDR3 has 15 amino acids. Trimming cost V 4 bases and J 0 bases, with 9 bases left between them. The germline gives CDR1 MNHNS, CDR2 SASEGT. For the CDR3, the DNA is TGTGCCAGCAGTGGTTACAGTGCAACTAATGAAAAACTGTTTTTT. This codes for CASSGYSATNEKLFF.